The T cell receptor (beta chain) described here comes from a study of cytomegalovirus exposure and HLA in healthy donors (dated by TCRdb to 2017 to 2019). Study-level background: In an earlier analysis of 550 to 750 of the donors, around 290 Gb of sequence data and 90 million to 130 million unique TCR beta sequences from 180 million or so T cells were reported. Roughly 300 gigabases of sequencing data and some 85 million unique TCR sequences were included in an early release covering about 600 HLA-typed donors. Along with the roughly 670-subject first cohort, a separate validation cohort of over 90 different subjects was used. The T cell repertoires of roughly 660 subjects were profiled by immunosequencing and related to cytomegalovirus serostatus. Every repertoire in the discovery cohort had been generated on one and the same sequencing platform. The aim of the study was to test whether cataloging public T cell receptors could identify signatures of past pathogen exposure. In the later analysis, no new phenotypic data were used to find candidate immune exposures; instead, reliance was placed on TCR beta sequences and their occurrence across donors. To predict cytomegalovirus infection status, the study brought together high-throughput TCR immunosequencing, statistical association of individual TCRs with disease status, and machine learning. Several DR-DQ haplotypes were handled as single units for association and clustering because linkage in the cohort was strong. HLA typing covered class I and class II loci at four-digit resolution. Among about 400 genotyped donors of the cohort, an average of approximately 240,000 unique TCR beta nucleotide sequences was sequenced per donor, of which 15% to 20% were non-productive. In a later genetic analysis, genome-wide SNP genotypes for about three fifths of the roughly 670 donors were used, and that subset was treated as a discovery cohort. The number of donors typed differed by locus, with roughly 629-640 for A, B, C, DRB1 and DQB1, about 500 for DQA1, under 610 for DPA1, and under 490 for DPB1. In a later analysis, previously published TCR beta repertoires from 550 to 750 donors were re-analyzed and high-resolution HLA genotyping was added so that TCR occurrence patterns could be studied. An earlier analysis of several hundred of the donors applied high-throughput TCR beta sequencing to assess whether each TCR beta V gene segment acted as functional or pseudogenic. Donor age, sex, ethnicity and CMV serostatus were compiled alongside the repertoire data. Of the 398 genotyped donors, 65% to 90% fell in the genetic ancestry cluster associated with self-reported Caucasian donors.

Overall study results and their limits: It was suggested by the authors that the approach could potentially be generalized to other disease states and immunological phenotypes. In a later analysis, some 18,000 TCR beta sequences were associated with specific HLA alleles at a false discovery rate of 0.05. The earlier analysis of 587 of the donors excluded fewer than 20 rarely observed V segments, including chromosome 9 orphons, because counts were too low. According to a later analysis, most CMV-associated TCR beta chains appeared to be HLA-restricted, and the HLA associations seemed to be driven largely by CMV exposure. A few of the identified cytomegalovirus-associated TCR beta chains were confirmed in vitro to be specific for cytomegalovirus antigens. In an earlier analysis of some 550 of the donors, most TCR beta V segments were observed in productive rearrangements about 87% or about 30% of the time, broadly matching IMGT annotations. Presence/absence analyses assumed roughly uniform sequencing depth across donors, an assumption that may not hold. A later analysis found that HLA-associated TCR beta chains were more clonally expanded and had lower generation probabilities than equally common non-associated chains. According to a later analysis, parvovirus B19, influenza, CMV and Epstein-Barr virus appeared linked to several top co-occurrence clusters. The sequencing pipeline was judged likely to have produced a cluster of highly shared sequence variants as a technical artifact. According to a later analysis, TCR association rates differed among HLA loci, with DRB1 alleles showing the most associated TCRs and HLA-C alleles showing the fewest. Strong co-occurrence of HLA alleles, especially DR and DQ, made assigning TCR associations to individual alleles difficult. In both the original and validation cohorts, the classifier was reported to diagnose cytomegalovirus status with high specificity and sensitivity. In the study, about 150 TCR beta chains were listed as associated with cytomegalovirus. A further reported finding was that TCR beta sequences accurately predicted the HLA-A and HLA-B alleles for most subjects in the first cohort. Because HLA typing was unavailable for some donors at each locus, only the typed subset was used in association tests. Some IMGT-functional V segments, including TRBV6-2 and TRBV6-3, could not be told apart with the 87-base-pair reads, so those segments were excluded. V-gene and J-gene trimming of TCR beta chains was associated with a missense DCLRE1C variant in a later genetic analysis, and the association was replicated in an independent cohort. Most TCR sequences were observed very rarely across donors, whereas some public TCRs were present in many individuals. According to a later genetic analysis, donors in an Asian-associated ancestry cluster had fewer N-insertions in productive TCRs than the roughly 670-donor mean. The only immune exposure information available for the cohort was CMV serostatus. This cohort had only TCR beta chains sequenced, and the lack of alpha or paired-chain data limited which features could be detected. Linkage disequilibrium might explain the correlated functional status among segregating V segments, but an unknown experimental factor could not be excluded.

A note on this clone: Which antigen it targets is not known. Within one base of it there is no much larger clone, and no base qualities were kept.

The library was generated by the immunoSEQ multiplex PCR assay. For the multiplex PCR, a mixture combining 60 forward primers for TCR Vbeta segments and 13 reverse primers for TCR Jbeta segments was used. The CDR3 region of rearranged TCR beta genes was amplified from genomic DNA by a multiplex PCR assay. Amplified TCR beta libraries were sequenced as 87-base-pair reads on the Illumina HiSeq System. The source study handled its data this way. In a later analysis, approximately 74 million unique TCR beta chains were counted across the approximately 670 repertoires, and about 9.9 million of these chains were shared by at least two donors. To remove PCR and sequencing errors, raw reads were error-corrected and collapsed into unique sequences using a nearest-neighbor algorithm that merged closely related sequences. V, D and J gene segments were assigned by aligning CDR3 sequences to IMGT reference sequences. For a sequence to be retained, a match of at least six nucleotides was required to both a V gene segment and a J gene segment. A rearrangement counted as productive if the CDR3 had no stop codons and remained in frame with V and J, and every other rearrangement counted as non-productive. CDR3 was defined according to IMGT convention as the region running from the second conserved V-encoded cysteine to the conserved J-encoded phenylalanine. Sequences without an unambiguous match to a single V gene segment were excluded from the earlier analysis of almost 600 of the donors. An earlier analysis of under 750 of the donors called V segments functional above 56.7% productive rearrangements and segregating when the between-donor standard deviation exceeded 5%. A statistical classification framework was built to diagnose cytomegalovirus status from the catalog of TCR beta chain sequences. In a later analysis, TCR nucleotide sequences were compared against IMGT/GENE-DB human TR gene sequences so that V and J genes could be assigned. The TCRdist pipeline was used in a later analysis to assign CDR3 sequences and most-parsimonious VDJ recombination scenarios. In a later analysis, each TCR beta chain was defined by its CDR3 amino acid sequence together with its V-gene family, and reads without a unique V-gene family were excluded. A later analysis removed roughly 590 highly shared, low-generation-probability nucleotide sequences to deal with suspected cross-contamination and a sequencing artifact. A later analysis calculated a clonal expansion index for each public chain from normalized within-repertoire ranks of inferred template counts. A later analysis computed generation probabilities with a VDJ recombination model fitted to out-of-frame rearrangements, and checked the results against IGoR. Hypergeometric tests were used in a later analysis to score TCR-TCR, TCR-HLA and TCR-CMV co-occurrence, with a repertoire-size bias correction applied to the TCR pairs. In a later analysis, false discovery rates were estimated by permuting HLA or CMV assignments 20 times. In a later analysis, co-occurring TCRs were grouped using DBSCAN, and TCRdist sequence similarity was added for clustering within HLA-allele-positive subsets. Co-occurrence clustering excluded repertoires with fewer than 30,000 or more than 120,000 public chains, plus five with anomalous nucleotide sharing. The immuneACCESS repertoire file appears here via TCRdb, limited to in-frame rearrangements. These files lack a portion of the clones; in checked studies, under half of the deficit traces to unresolved V genes, and the cause of the others is not known. Clonal size and the V and J genes are those of that table, whereas D and trimming came from the DNA. Across this sample there are approximately 210,000 clones, with over 60% seen only once. The ten most abundant clones make up around 1.9% of the sample.

Inclusive of the bounding cysteine and phenylalanine, the CDR3 is 14 residues long. The only DNA kept is the CDR3, 42 bases in frame from the first base. V loses 4 bases, J loses 6 bases, and the germline ends lie 10 bases apart. The CDR1 and CDR2 encoded by the germline V gene are SGHTA and FQGNSA. The cohort comprised more than 550 healthy bone marrow donors. All cohort members were sampled while nominally healthy, although unrecorded immune exposures were likely present. The donor tested CMV seronegative, placing the donor among the 300 to 450 seronegative members of the cohort. Each donor provided a peripheral blood sample, and peripheral blood mononuclear cells were used for TCR beta sequencing. The Qiagen DNeasy Blood Extraction Kit was used to extract genomic DNA from the blood cell samples.

Input material: PBMCs. The chain is made from TRBV7-2 and TRBJ1-6, with the D gene call left open. The sequence came from a male donor in good health and CMV-seronegative. The CDR3 in this case is CASSSPYRNSPLHF. The DNA is as follows: TGTGCCAGCAGCTCCCCGTATCGTAATTCACCCCTCCACTTT. With all but the CDR3 taken from the reference TRBV7-2 and TRBJ1-6 genes, the full variable domain is: GAGVSQSPSNKVTEKGKDVELRCDPISGHTALYWYRQSLGQGLEFLIYFQGNSAPDKSGLPSDRFSAERTGGSVSTLTIQRTQQEDSAVYLCASSSPYRNSPLHFGNGTRLTVT.